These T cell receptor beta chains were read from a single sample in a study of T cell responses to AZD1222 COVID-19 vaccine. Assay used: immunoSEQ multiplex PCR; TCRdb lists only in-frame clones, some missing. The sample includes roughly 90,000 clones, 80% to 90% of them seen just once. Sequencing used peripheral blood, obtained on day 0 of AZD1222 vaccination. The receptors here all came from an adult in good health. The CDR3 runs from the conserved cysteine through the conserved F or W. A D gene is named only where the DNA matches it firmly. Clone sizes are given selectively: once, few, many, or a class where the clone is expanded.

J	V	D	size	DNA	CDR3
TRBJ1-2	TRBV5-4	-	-	TGTGCCAGCAACCGGGACGGAGGCTATGGCTACACCTTC	CASNRDGGYGYTF
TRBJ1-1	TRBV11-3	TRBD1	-	TGTGCCAGCAGCCCTGGACAGGGGGCCCTGCGCACTGAAGCTTTCTTT	CASSPGQGALRTEAFF
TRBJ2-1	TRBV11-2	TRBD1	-	TGTGCCAGCAGCTTGGACAGGGGCTCCTACAATGAGCAGTTCTTC	CASSLDRGSYNEQFF
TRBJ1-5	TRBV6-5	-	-	TGTGCCAGCAGTTGCCGGCCGGGCCATCAGCCCCAGCATTTT	CASSCRPGHQPQHF
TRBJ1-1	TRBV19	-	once	TGTGCCAGTAGTATAGGAGAAACTGAAGCTTTCTTT	CASSIGETEAFF
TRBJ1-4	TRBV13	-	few	TGTGCCAGCAGCCGCGGGAGGCCTCGAGGTGAACTGTTTTTT	CASSRGRPRGELFF
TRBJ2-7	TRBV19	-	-	TGTGCCAGTAGCCTCTCAGACGACAGCTCCTACGAGCAGTACTTC	CASSLSDDSSYEQYF
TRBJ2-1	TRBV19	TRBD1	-	TGTGCCAGTAGTATAGGCGGACAGGGGATAGTTGAGCAGTTCTTC	CASSIGGQGIVEQFF
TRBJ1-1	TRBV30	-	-	TGTGCCTGGAGTGTTTCGCTGGGCACTGAAGCTTTCTTT	CAWSVSLGTEAFF
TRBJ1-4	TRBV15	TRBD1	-	TGTGCCACCAGCCAACAGGACAGGAGTAATGAAAAACTGTTTTTT	CATSQQDRSNEKLFF
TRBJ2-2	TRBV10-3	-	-	TGTGCCATCAGTGGGTCCTCGACCGGGGAGCTGTTTTTT	CAISGSSTGELFF
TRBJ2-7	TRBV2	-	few	TGTGCCACCTCCCCTAACAGGGACGAGCAGTACTTC	CATSPNRDEQYF
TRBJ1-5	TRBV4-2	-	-	TGTGCCAGCAGCCAAGAGGACCAAGGGAGCAATCAGCCCCAGCATTTT	CASSQEDQGSNQPQHF
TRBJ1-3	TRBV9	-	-	TGTGCCAGCAGCGTAGGAACACCCGGAAACACCATATATTTT	CASSVGTPGNTIYF
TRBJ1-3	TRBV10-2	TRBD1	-	TGCGCCAGCAGCAACGCACAGGGGAGAACTGGAAACACCATATATTTT	CASSNAQGRTGNTIYF
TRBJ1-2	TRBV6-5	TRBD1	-	TGTGCCAGCAGTTGGACAGGTGCGACATCTAATGGCTACACCTTC	CASSWTGATSNGYTF
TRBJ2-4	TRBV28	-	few	TGTGCCAGCAGCCCACCGGGGACGGTGACCAAAAACATTCAGTACTTC	CASSPPGTVTKNIQYF
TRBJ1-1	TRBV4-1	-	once	TGCGCCAGCAGCCGAGACAGGACACTCTTCCTATTAGGCACTGAAGCTTTCTTT	CASSRDRTLFLLGTEAFF
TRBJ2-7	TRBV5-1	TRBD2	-	TGCGCCAGCAGCTTGAGTAGCGGGGGGTCCTACGAGCAGTACTTC	CASSLSSGGSYEQYF
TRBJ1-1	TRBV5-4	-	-	TGTGCCAGCCGGAGGGGGTTTTACACTGAAGCTTTCTTT	CASRRGFYTEAFF
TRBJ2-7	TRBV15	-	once	TGTGCCACCTCGTCCAACCGCCTTGGGTACGAGCAGTACTTC	CATSSNRLGYEQYF
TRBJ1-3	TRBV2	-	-	TGTGCCAGCAGTGAACTCTCCTACTCTGGAAACACCATATATTTT	CASSELSYSGNTIYF
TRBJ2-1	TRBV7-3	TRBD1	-	TGTGCCAGCAGCGACCCGGGACAGGGAGCCTACAATGAGCAGTTCTTC	CASSDPGQGAYNEQFF
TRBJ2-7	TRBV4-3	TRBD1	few	TGCGCCAGCAGCCAAGACATCGGCAGGGGGCCCTACGAGCAGTACTTC	CASSQDIGRGPYEQYF
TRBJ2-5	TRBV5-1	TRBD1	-	TGCGCCAGCAGCTCTCGGACAGGGCCGAAAGAGACCCAGTACTTC	CASSSRTGPKETQYF
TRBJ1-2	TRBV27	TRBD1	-	TGTGCCAGCAGCGCCACAGCAGACAGGGGGAACGGCTACACCTTC	CASSATADRGNGYTF
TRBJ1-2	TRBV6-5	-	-	TGTGCCAGCAGTTTCGGGAACTATGGCTACACCTTC	CASSFGNYGYTF
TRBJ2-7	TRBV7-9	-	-	TGTGCCAGCAGCCTAGGTGGGCCCCCGGACGAGCAGTACTTC	CASSLGGPPDEQYF
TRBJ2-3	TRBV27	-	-	TGTGCCAGCAGACGAGGTCCCGGGATTATATCTAGCACAGATACGCAGTATTTT	CASRRGPGIISSTDTQYF
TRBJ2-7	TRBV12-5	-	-	TGTGCTAGTGGTTTGGTTAGTGGCTCTGGGCAGTACTACGAGCAGTACTTC	CASGLVSGSGQYYEQYF
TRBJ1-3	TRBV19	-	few	TGTGCCAGTAGCCGAGGACTCGATAGGGGAAACACCATATATTTT	CASSRGLDRGNTIYF
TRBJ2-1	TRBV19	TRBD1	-	TGTGCCAGTAGCCGAGACAGGGTGGATTACAATGAGCAGTTCTTC	CASSRDRVDYNEQFF
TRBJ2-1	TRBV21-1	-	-	TGTGCCAGCAGCGCAGGGTCTGGCGGGATAGGGTCCTACAATGAGCAGTTCTTC	CASSAGSGGIGSYNEQFF
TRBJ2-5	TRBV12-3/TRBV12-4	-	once	TGTGCCAGCAACGAGGACAACCAAGAGACCCAGTACTTC	CASNEDNQETQYF
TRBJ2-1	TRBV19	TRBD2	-	TGTGCCAGTAGTACTGGACTAGCGGGGTCCCTTTGGGACAATGAGCAGTTCTTC	CASSTGLAGSLWDNEQFF
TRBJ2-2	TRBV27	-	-	TGTGCCAGCAACTCCCTCGGTGGCACCGGGGAGCTGTTTTTT	CASNSLGGTGELFF
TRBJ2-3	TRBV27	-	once	TGTGCCAGCTCAACGGCAGGGGGGAATGCAGATACGCAGTATTTT	CASSTAGGNADTQYF
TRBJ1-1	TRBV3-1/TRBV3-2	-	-	TGTGCCAGCGCCGAGGACCGGGACACTGAAGCTTTCTTT	CASAEDRDTEAFF
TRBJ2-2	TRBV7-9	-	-	TGTGCCAGCAGCTTAAAGGAGGGGACACCGAACACCGGGGAGCTGTTTTTT	CASSLKEGTPNTGELFF
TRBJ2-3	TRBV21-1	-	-	TGTGCCAGCAGCCCCTCGTGTATCGGTAATACGCAGTATTTT	CASSPSCIGNTQYF
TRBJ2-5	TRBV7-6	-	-	TGTGCCAGCAGCTTAGGAGCAGGGTTCCAAGAGACCCAGTACTTC	CASSLGAGFQETQYF
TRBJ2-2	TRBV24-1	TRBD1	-	TGTGCCACCAGTGACTGGACAGGGATTGACACCGGGGAGCTGTTTTTT	CATSDWTGIDTGELFF
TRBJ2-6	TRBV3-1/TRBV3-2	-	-	TGTGCCAGCAGCCTGTCCTTTAGCTCTGGGGCCAACGTCCTGACTTTC	CASSLSFSSGANVLTF
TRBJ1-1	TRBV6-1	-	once	TGTGCCAGCAGTGATATTTCTATGAACACTGAAGCTTTCTTT	CASSDISMNTEAFF
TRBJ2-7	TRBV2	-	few	TGTGCCAGCGCGAAACCAGGGGACTCCTACGAGCAGTACTTC	CASAKPGDSYEQYF
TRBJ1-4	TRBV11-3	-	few	TGTGCCACCCCCTTACAGGGCCTCCAGAATGAAAAACTGTTTTTT	CATPLQGLQNEKLFF